These 17 T cell receptor beta chains share one sample of origin, sequenced in a study of blood T cells in healthy people across ages. Primers used in a second PCR of about 6 to 11 cycles were a sample-barcoded 5' primer and a J-beta primer mix. MiXCR was run by TCRdb on the 5' RACE reads, yielding one entry per CDR3 protein. The data show 900,000 to 950,000 distinct CDR3 sequences, 25% to 30% seen once. These data were also reused for a study on T cells of mothers and their children.

The source material was blood. All receptors derive from a woman between 40 and 50 years old in good health.

The rearrangement links TRBV20-1 to TRBJ1-1; the D is unclear. V was pared by 0 bases and J by 1 base, with 6 bases between. The CDR3 extends over 13 amino acids. In germline, CDR1 is DFQATT, CDR2 SNEGSKA (reference sequence). CDR3 loop: CSARDLENTEAFF. CDR3 DNA sequence: TGCAGTGCTAGAGATCTTGAGAACACTGAAGCTTTCTTT.

This clonotype was observed a handful of times. The chain carries TRBV6-4 and TRBJ2-7, with 15 bases that match TRBD2. The CDR3 runs 17 residues. CDR1 and CDR2 from the germline V gene are MRHNA and SNTAGT. J gave up 2 bases and V 0 bases, and 2 bases lay outside the gene matches. Here the CDR3 reads CASSDSGLAGGTYEQYF. CDR3 bases: TGTGCCAGCAGTGACTCGGGACTAGCGGGGGGAACCTACGAGCAGTACTTC.

This clonotype was counted only a few times. The chain joins TRBV7-8 to TRBJ2-3; TRBD2 might be the D (6 bases). The germline V gene has CDR1 SGHVS and CDR2 FQNEAQ. CDR3 length equals 16 residues. Trimming removed 4 bases at V and 1 base at J, with 15 bases between. The DNA of the CDR3 is TGTGCCAGCAGCTCCGTAATCGGCGGGGGCACAGATACGCAGTATTTT. It codes for CASSSVIGGGTDTQYF.

Comments on this clonotype: A much larger clone differs from this one at a single base, so this may be a read error. This rearrangement joins TRBV5-6 to TRBJ2-7; TRBD1 matches 7 bases. From germline, CDR1 is SGHDT and CDR2 YYEEEE. CDR3 length: 14 amino acids. DNA of the CDR3: TGTGCCAGCAGCTTGGGGGACAGCACCTACGGGCAGTACTTC. This gives the protein CASSLGDSTYGQYF.

The chain joins TRBV20-1 to TRBJ1-5; TRBD1 matches at 11 bases. Looked up from germline, CDR1 is DFQATT and CDR2 is SNEGSKA (reference sequence). The V gene end was trimmed by 5 bases and the J gene end by 7 bases; junction bases not matched to a gene: 19. This CDR3 has 18 residues. In DNA, the CDR3 is TGCAGTGCTGGATGGACAGGGGGCTTTCGTCCTCGTGAACAGCCCCAGCATTTT. Amino acid sequence: CSAGWTGGFRPREQPQHF.

A word on this clonotype: A junction end diverges from the germline sequence, so it may reflect a read error. V usage is TRBV2 and J usage is TRBJ2-3, with D possibly matching TRBD2 (7 bases). This CDR3 has 14 amino acids. CDR1 and CDR2 (germline): SNHLY, FYNNEI. The CDR3 DNA sequence: TGTGCCAGCATAAGGCGGGGGCTCACAGATGCGCAGTATTTT. This sequence encodes CASIRRGLTDAQYF.

Worth noting for this clonotype: A much larger clone is a single base away; this may be a read error. This chain links TRBV2 with TRBJ2-4; tentative D call: TRBD1 (5 bases). The end of the DNA aligns better with TRBJ2-5, so the J call may be wrong. Looked up from germline, CDR1 is SNHLY and CDR2 is FYNNEI. The CDR3 totals 13 residues. The DNA of the CDR3 is TGTGTCAGCCGGACACATTCCCCCGAGACCCAGTACTTC. Its translation is CVSRTHSPETQYF.

This clonotype appeared many times. The rearrangement joins TRBV6-2 or TRBV6-3 to TRBJ2-7; 7 nucleotides agree with TRBD1. Looked up from germline, CDR1 is MNHEY and CDR2 is SVGEGT. The CDR3 contains 14 residues. Trimming at V came to 4 bases and at J to 2 bases, leaving 5 bases not matched to a gene. This chain's CDR3 is CASSSSGTAYEQYF. The CDR3 coding sequence is TGTGCCAGCAGTTCCTCCGGGACAGCCTACGAGCAGTACTTC.

The gene calls are TRBV28 and TRBJ2-3, with TRBD1 matching 9 bases. Near its end, the DNA agrees better with TRBJ1-5, so the J call may be wrong. Germline CDR1 reads MDHEN; CDR2 reads SYDVKM. The CDR3 length is 14 residues. The CDR3 region has the DNA TGTGCCAGCTTGACAGGGGGAAACACAGATACGCAGCATTTT. It specifies CASLTGGNTDTQHF.

This clonotype has at least ten counts. V gene TRBV3-1 combines with J gene TRBJ1-2, with 8 positions matching TRBD1. The CDR3 consists of 14 residues. V dropped 1 base and J dropped 6; count of bases not matched to a gene: 4. The germline V gene has CDR1 LGHDT and CDR2 YNNKEL (reference sequence). CDR3 region: CASSQVSGGDGYTF. For the CDR3, the DNA is TGTGCCAGCAGCCAAGTCTCAGGGGGCGATGGCTACACCTTC.

The sample holds many counts of this clonotype. The gene calls are TRBV29-1 and TRBJ2-7; tentatively, D is TRBD1 (6 bases). The CDR3 extends over 12 amino acids. Germline V gives CDR1 SQVTM, CDR2 ANQGSEA. Trimming took 4 bases from V and 2 from J, leaving 9 bases between them. The CDR3 is CSVVQGTYEQYF. Here the CDR3 DNA reads TGCAGCGTTGTACAGGGTACCTACGAGCAGTACTTC.

The table lists this clonotype with a few counts. The gene calls are TRBV7-2 and TRBJ2-2; D tentatively fits TRBD1 or TRBD2 (6 bases each). Germline CDR1 and CDR2: SGHTA and FQGNSA. Trimming pared 1 base from V and 4 bases from J, leaving 19 bases between. CDR3 length equals 18 residues. This chain's CDR3 is CASSLDDAGHLSTGELFF. CDR3 DNA sequence: TGTGCCAGCAGCTTAGACGATGCGGGACACCTTAGCACCGGGGAGCTGTTTTTT.

In its sample, this clonotype was seen a few times. Germline is not matched at one junction end, which may reflect a read error. The chain recombines TRBV3-1 with TRBJ1-1; no firm D call. The CDR3 loop spans 11 amino acids. CDR1 and CDR2 (germline): LGHDT, YNNKEL (reference sequence). CDR3: CASSQGTEAFF. The DNA for the CDR3 is TGCGCCAGCAGCCAAGGCACTGAAGCTTTCTTT.

Many counts were recorded for this clonotype. The chain carries TRBV9 and TRBJ1-1; tentative D call: TRBD1 (5 bases). The CDR3 covers 17 residues. The V gene's germline CDR1 is SGDLS and CDR2 YYNGEE. The germline V and J ends were trimmed by 3 bases and 5 bases, with 23 bases remaining between them. In DNA, the CDR3 is TGTGCCAGCAGCGCGACGGACATCTTCTGGACGGGGACTGAAGCTTTCTTT. Translating gives CASSATDIFWTGTEAFF.

The chain carries TRBV9 and TRBJ1-2, with 9 positions matching TRBD1. The CDR3 spans 15 residues. Unmatched junction bases numbered 12, after V lost 9 bases and J lost 3 bases. CDR1 and CDR2 (germline): SGDLS, YYNGEE. The CDR3 nucleotides are TGTGCCAACACCCAAAGGGGACAGGGAGACTATGGCTACACCTTC. Translating gives CANTQRGQGDYGYTF.

Ten or more counts support this clonotype. This chain links TRBV7-2 with TRBJ2-7, with 9 nucleotides matching TRBD1. This CDR3 comprises 15 residues. With 5 bases clipped from V and 2 bases from J, the junction kept 7 bases outside the gene matches. Germline V gene data show CDR1 as SGHTA and CDR2 as FQGNSA. The CDR3 bases are TGTGCCAGCAGCCTCACCGGGACAGGGACCTACGAGCAGTACTTC. Protein product: CASSLTGTGTYEQYF.

This clonotype was counted a few times. The chain uses TRBV29-1 and TRBJ2-5, with TRBD1 identical over 12 bases. The DNA end is a closer match to TRBJ2-7, so the J assignment may be wrong. The CDR3 is 13 residues long. From germline, CDR1 is SQVTM and CDR2 ANQGSEA. CDR3: CSVRDRGHHEQYF. DNA of the CDR3: TGCAGCGTTAGGGACAGGGGGCATCACGAGCAGTACTTC.